Listed below are T cell receptor beta chains from one sample, sequenced in a study of shared clonotypes between healthy human individuals. The table came from immunoSEQ multiplex PCR; TCRdb's copy has only in-frame clones and leaves some out. The repertoire holds some 2,100,000 clones, with 85% to 95% as singletons. The sequencing sample was made of naive CD8+ T cells from PBMCs. Receptors were obtained from a man between 18 and 29 years old in good health. Some clones in this sample may be carry-over from other donors' samples. The CDR3 runs from the conserved cysteine through the conserved F or W. Each record gives: J gene, clone size, V gene, CDR3 length, D gene, CDR3 DNA, CDR3 protein. A D gene is named only where the DNA matches it firmly. Size is stated for part of the rows, as once, few or many counts, or as a class when the clone is expanded.

TRBJ2-1 | - | TRBV11-2 | 18 | TRBD2 | TGTGCCAGCAGCTTAGATTCGCGACTAGCGGGGCCCTACAATGAGCAGTTCTTC | CASSLDSRLAGPYNEQFF
TRBJ2-2 | - | TRBV7-9 | 17 | - | TGTGCCAGCAGCATACCCGAAGGACCGGTGAACACCGGGGAGCTGTTTTTT | CASSIPEGPVNTGELFF
TRBJ1-5 | - | TRBV4-1 | 15 | - | TGCGCCAGCAGCCAAATGGACAGAAGCAATCAGCCCCAGCATTTT | CASSQMDRSNQPQHF
TRBJ2-7 | - | TRBV7-2 | 15 | - | TGTGCCAGCAGCTTAGGGGCAGGGTTCATCCACGAGCAGTACTTC | CASSLGAGFIHEQYF
TRBJ2-7 | - | TRBV6-5 | 13 | - | TGTGCCAGCAGTTACTCGAAAGTCTACGAGCAGTACTTC | CASSYSKVYEQYF
TRBJ2-1 | - | TRBV29-1 | 12 | - | TGCAGCGTTGGGGACACCTATCATGAGCAGTTCTTC | CSVGDTYHEQFF
TRBJ1-1 | - | TRBV4-2 | 15 | - | TGTGCCAGCAGCCAAGGGGGAGGGCTGAACACTGAAGCTTTCTTT | CASSQGGGLNTEAFF
TRBJ2-1 | - | TRBV7-2 | 14 | TRBD2 | TGTGCCAGCAGCTTAGAGCGGGGGTACAATGAGCAGTTCTTC | CASSLERGYNEQFF
TRBJ2-7 | - | TRBV15 | 16 | - | TGTGCCACCAGCAGAGGGAAAATCGGACGGAACTACGAGCAGTACTTC | CATSRGKIGRNYEQYF
TRBJ2-7 | - | TRBV9 | 14 | TRBD1 | TGTGCCAGCAGCCAGGGGGCGATCTCCTACGAGCAGTACTTC | CASSQGAISYEQYF
TRBJ2-7 | - | TRBV27 | 14 | TRBD1 | TGTGCCAGCAGTTCCGACAGGGACGCCTACGAGCAGTACTTC | CASSSDRDAYEQYF
TRBJ2-7 | - | TRBV7-2 | 14 | TRBD1 | TGTGCCAGCAGGGGACGGGCAGGGGGCGTCGAGCAGTACTTC | CASRGRAGGVEQYF
TRBJ1-2 | once | TRBV7-2 | 13 | - | TGTGCCAGCAGCCCGACAGGAGGGTCCGGCTACACCTTC | CASSPTGGSGYTF
TRBJ2-3 | - | TRBV7-2 | 17 | TRBD2 | TGTGCCAGCAGCTTAAGGTGGCGGGAGGGCGGCACAGATACGCAGTATTTT | CASSLRWREGGTDTQYF
TRBJ1-1 | - | TRBV7-9 | 13 | - | TGTGCCAGCAGCTCGAGCGGAATCACTGAAGCTTTCTTT | CASSSSGITEAFF
TRBJ1-4 | - | TRBV19 | 13 | - | TGTGCCAGTAGTATAGGGGCGAGAGGCTATCTGTTTTTT | CASSIGARGYLFF
TRBJ1-1 | - | TRBV5-4 | 13 | TRBD1 | TGTGCCAGCAGCTCTGGACAGGGAAAAGAAGCTTTCTTT | CASSSGQGKEAFF
TRBJ2-2 | - | TRBV27 | 16 | TRBD1 | TGTGCCAGCAAGCTGGGACAGGGAAGCAGCACCGGGGAGCTGTTTTTT | CASKLGQGSSTGELFF
TRBJ2-1 | - | TRBV11-3 | 17 | - | TGTGCCAGCAGCTTAGACGGGGTAGGGAGGCGGGGAAATGAGCAGTTCTTC | CASSLDGVGRRGNEQFF
TRBJ2-4 | - | TRBV5-8 | 14 | - | TGTGCCAGCCGTTTCTGGGGGCCCAAAAACATTCAGTACTTC | CASRFWGPKNIQYF
TRBJ2-1 | - | TRBV4-1 | 13 | - | TGCGCCAGCAGCCAATTACTTGACAATGAGCAGTTCTTC | CASSQLLDNEQFF
TRBJ2-7 | - | TRBV11-1 | 14 | TRBD1 | TGTGCCAGCAGCGAAAGGGACAGGCTTTACGAGCAGTACTTC | CASSERDRLYEQYF
TRBJ1-2 | - | TRBV28 | 13 | - | TGTGCCAGCAGTTTACTAGATAACTATGGCTACACCTTC | CASSLLDNYGYTF
TRBJ2-1 | - | TRBV15 | 15 | - | TGTGCCACCAGCAGAGATCGAGGGAGATACAATGAGCAGTTCTTC | CATSRDRGRYNEQFF
TRBJ2-1 | once | TRBV19 | 15 | - | TGTGCCAGTGCCTCGGGAGAGTTCTCCTACAATGAGCAGTTCTTC | CASASGEFSYNEQFF
TRBJ1-3 | - | TRBV4-1 | 17 | TRBD1 | TGCGCCAGCAGCCAAGATATTTCGACAGGGGATGGAAACACCATATATTTT | CASSQDISTGDGNTIYF
TRBJ2-1 | - | TRBV7-9 | 14 | - | TGTGCCAGCACGGACCGGGGCCCCTCAGATGAGCAGTTCTTC | CASTDRGPSDEQFF
TRBJ2-7 | once | TRBV4-1 | 16 | - | TGCGCCAGCAGCCAAGTAAGGGGCGGTGCCCTTGCCGAGCAGTACTTC | CASSQVRGGALAEQYF
TRBJ1-5 | - | TRBV27 | 15 | TRBD1 | TGTGCCAGCAGTTCCCGGACAGGGGGCTTTCAGCCCCAGCATTTT | CASSSRTGGFQPQHF
TRBJ2-3 | - | TRBV28 | 15 | TRBD1 | TGTGCCAGCAGTTTACAGGGGGCAGGCACAGATACGCAGTATTTT | CASSLQGAGTDTQYF
TRBJ2-5 | - | TRBV27 | 14 | TRBD2 | TGTGCCAGCAGTTTAGCGGGAGACTTAGAGACCCAGTACTTC | CASSLAGDLETQYF
TRBJ2-5 | - | TRBV5-4 | 14 | TRBD2 | TGTGCCAGCAGCTTGCGGGGACTAAAGGAGACCCAGTACTTC | CASSLRGLKETQYF
TRBJ2-3 | - | TRBV7-2 | 15 | - | TGTGCCAGCAGCCCGACCGATATCCGCACAGATACGCAGTATTTT | CASSPTDIRTDTQYF
TRBJ2-5 | - | TRBV29-1 | 15 | - | TGCAGCGTTGAAGATCTAGCTACTATCCAAGAGACCCAGTACTTC | CSVEDLATIQETQYF
TRBJ2-7 | - | TRBV4-2 | 13 | - | TGTGCCAGCAGCCAGGCTAGGACCTACGAGCAGTACTTC | CASSQARTYEQYF
TRBJ1-6 | - | TRBV30 | 10 | - | TGTGCCGGAACAAAGTCACCCCTCCACTTT | CAGTKSPLHF
TRBJ1-1 | - | TRBV29-1 | 13 | - | TGCAGCGGCACTAAGTGGGGAAACACTGAAGCTTTCTTT | CSGTKWGNTEAFF
TRBJ2-2 | - | TRBV19 | 15 | - | TGTGCCAGTAGTATAGGGACTCTAAACACCGGGGAGCTGTTTTTT | CASSIGTLNTGELFF
TRBJ1-2 | - | TRBV7-2 | 15 | - | TGTGCCAGCAGCTGGGGATCTTTGGGGAGCTATGGCTACACCTTC | CASSWGSLGSYGYTF
TRBJ2-5 | - | TRBV18 | 15 | - | TGTGCCAGCTCACCACCAAAGGGGAATAAAGAGACCCAGTACTTC | CASSPPKGNKETQYF
TRBJ2-5 | - | TRBV19 | 14 | - | TGTGCCAGTAGTGGCCGAGGGGGACAAGAGACCCAGTACTTC | CASSGRGGQETQYF
TRBJ2-5 | - | TRBV7-2 | 16 | - | TGTGCCAGCAGCCCAGACGGGGCTACAGGGCGAGAGACCCAGTACTTC | CASSPDGATGRETQYF
TRBJ2-1 | - | TRBV9 | 12 | TRBD2 | TGTGCCAGCAGCGTAGAAGCGGGAGGCCAGTTCTTC | CASSVEAGGQFF
TRBJ2-5 | - | TRBV10-3 | 15 | TRBD2 | TGTGCCATCAGTGAGCAGCGGGGGATATCAGAGACCCAGTACTTC | CAISEQRGISETQYF
TRBJ2-2 | - | TRBV5-4 | 16 | TRBD1 | TGTGCCAGCAGCTGGCCGGGACAGGGGCGACCTGGGGAGCTGTTTTTT | CASSWPGQGRPGELFF
TRBJ2-1 | - | TRBV14 | 17 | - | TGTGCCAGCAGCCAAGATCAAAGGGAGGTACTAGCCCCCGAGCAGTTCTTC | CASSQDQREVLAPEQFF
TRBJ2-7 | - | TRBV2 | 14 | TRBD1 | TGTGCCAGCAGAGACCGGGACAGGGACTACGAGCAGTACTTC | CASRDRDRDYEQYF
TRBJ2-3 | - | TRBV7-8 | 17 | TRBD2 | TGTGCCAGCATCACAACCGTAACGGGACTAGCACCAGATACGCAGTATTTT | CASITTVTGLAPDTQYF
TRBJ1-3 | - | TRBV18 | 17 | TRBD1 | TGTGCCAGCTCACCCGAACGGGACAGCGTCTCTGGAAACACCATATATTTT | CASSPERDSVSGNTIYF